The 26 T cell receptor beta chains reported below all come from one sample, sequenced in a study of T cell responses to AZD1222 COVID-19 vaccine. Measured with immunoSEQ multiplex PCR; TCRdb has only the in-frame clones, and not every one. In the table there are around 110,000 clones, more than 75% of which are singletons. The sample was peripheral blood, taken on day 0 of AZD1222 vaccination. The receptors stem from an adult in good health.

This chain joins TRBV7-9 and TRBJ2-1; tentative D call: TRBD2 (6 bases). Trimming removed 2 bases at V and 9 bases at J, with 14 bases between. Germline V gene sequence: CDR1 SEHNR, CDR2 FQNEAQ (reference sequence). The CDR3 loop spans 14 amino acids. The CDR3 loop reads CASSLIREDGEQFF. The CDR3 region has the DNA TGTGCCAGCAGCTTAATCAGGGAGGATGGTGAGCAGTTCTTC.

CDR3 region: CASSEPGRTGELFF. In nucleotides, the CDR3 is TGCGCCAGCAGTGAGCCAGGTAGGACCGGGGAGCTGTTTTTT. The chain joins TRBV10-2 to TRBJ2-2; D remains ambiguous. The CDR3 consists of 14 residues. V was pared by 2 bases and J by 5 bases, with 9 bases between. Germline V CDR1 and CDR2: WSHSY, SAAADI.

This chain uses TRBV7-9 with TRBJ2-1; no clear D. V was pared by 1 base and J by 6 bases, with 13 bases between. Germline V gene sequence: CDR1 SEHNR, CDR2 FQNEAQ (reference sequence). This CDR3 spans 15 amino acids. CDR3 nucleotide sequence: TGTGCCAGCAGCTTAGTCGGTGCCCTGAGCAATGAGCAGTTCTTC. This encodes CASSLVGALSNEQFF.

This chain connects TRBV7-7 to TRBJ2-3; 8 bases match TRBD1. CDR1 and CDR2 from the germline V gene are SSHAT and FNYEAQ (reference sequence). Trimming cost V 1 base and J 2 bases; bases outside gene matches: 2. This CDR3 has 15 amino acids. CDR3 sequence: CASSLGTGPTDTQYF. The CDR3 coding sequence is TGTGCCAGCAGCTTAGGGACAGGGCCCACAGATACGCAGTATTTT.

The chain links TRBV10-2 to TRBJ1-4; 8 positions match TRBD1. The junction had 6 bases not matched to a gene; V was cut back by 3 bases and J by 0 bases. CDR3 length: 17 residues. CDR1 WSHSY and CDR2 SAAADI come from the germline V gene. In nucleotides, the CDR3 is TGCGCCAGCAGTGACCGGGACAGGACTTCAACTAATGAAAAACTGTTTTTT. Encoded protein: CASSDRDRTSTNEKLFF.

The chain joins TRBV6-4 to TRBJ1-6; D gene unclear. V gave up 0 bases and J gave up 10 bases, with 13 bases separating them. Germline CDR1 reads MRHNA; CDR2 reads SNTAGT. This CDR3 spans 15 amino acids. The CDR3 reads CASSDSFGHPSPLHF. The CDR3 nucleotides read TGTGCCAGCAGTGACTCGTTCGGGCACCCCTCACCCCTCCACTTT.

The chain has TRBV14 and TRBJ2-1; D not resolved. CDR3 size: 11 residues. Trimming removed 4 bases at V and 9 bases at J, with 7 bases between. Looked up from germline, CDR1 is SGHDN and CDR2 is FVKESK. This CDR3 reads CASSRVGEQFF. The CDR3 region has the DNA TGTGCCAGCAGCCGCGTGGGTGAGCAGTTCTTC.

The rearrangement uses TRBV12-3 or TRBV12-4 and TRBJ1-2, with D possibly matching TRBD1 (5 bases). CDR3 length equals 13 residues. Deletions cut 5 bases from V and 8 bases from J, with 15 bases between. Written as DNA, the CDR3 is TGTGCCAGCAGTACGGGACCCGTTGGGGGCTACACCTTC. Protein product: CASSTGPVGGYTF.

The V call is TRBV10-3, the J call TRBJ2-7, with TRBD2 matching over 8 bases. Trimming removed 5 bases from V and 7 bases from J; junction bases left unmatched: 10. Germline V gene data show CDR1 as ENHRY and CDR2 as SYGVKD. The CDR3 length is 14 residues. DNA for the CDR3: TGTGCCATCAGTAAGGTAGAGCGGGGGAATGAGCAGTACTTC. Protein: CAISKVERGNEQYF.

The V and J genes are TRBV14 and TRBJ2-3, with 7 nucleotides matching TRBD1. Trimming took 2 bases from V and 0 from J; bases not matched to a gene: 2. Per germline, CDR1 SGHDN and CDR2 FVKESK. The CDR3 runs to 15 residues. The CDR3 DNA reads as TGTGCCAGCAGCCAACTACAGGGGAGCACAGATACGCAGTATTTT. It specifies CASSQLQGSTDTQYF.

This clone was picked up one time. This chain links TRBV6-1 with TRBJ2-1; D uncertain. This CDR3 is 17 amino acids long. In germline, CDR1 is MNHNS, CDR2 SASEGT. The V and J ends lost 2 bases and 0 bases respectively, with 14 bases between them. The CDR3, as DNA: TGTGCCAGCAGTGAAAGTGGGAACTGGGGCTCCTACAATGAGCAGTTCTTC. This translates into CASSESGNWGSYNEQFF.

The CDR3 here is CASSLAVQELNTEAFF. CDR3 nucleotide sequence: TGTGCCAGCAGCTTAGCGGTACAAGAACTCAACACTGAAGCTTTCTTT. This sequence joins TRBV7-2 and TRBJ1-1; D unresolved. Deletions cut 0 bases from V and 2 bases from J, with 13 bases between. The CDR3 totals 16 residues. The germline V gene has CDR1 SGHTA and CDR2 FQGNSA. The full variable domain, with the rest looked up from reference TRBV7-2 and TRBJ1-1, is GAGVSQSPSNKVTEKGKDVELRCDPISGHTALYWYRQSLGQGLEFLIYFQGNSAPDKSGLPSDRFSAERTGGSVSTLTIQRTQQEDSAVYLCASSLAVQELNTEAFFGQGTRLTVV.

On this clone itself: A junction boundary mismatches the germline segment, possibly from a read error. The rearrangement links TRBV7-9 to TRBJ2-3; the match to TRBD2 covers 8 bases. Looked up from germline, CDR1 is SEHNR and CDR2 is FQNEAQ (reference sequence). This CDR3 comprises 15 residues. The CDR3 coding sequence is TGTGCCAGCAGCTACCTGGCGGGGGGCCCAGATATGCAGTATTTT. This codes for CASSYLAGGPDMQYF.

The CDR3, as DNA: TGTGCCAGCAGACCCAGGGGACCTGGCGAGCAGTACTTC. This encodes CASRPRGPGEQYF. The rearrangement uses TRBV6-5 and TRBJ2-7; weak D call: TRBD1 (6 bases). Deletions cut 6 bases from V and 6 bases from J, with 15 bases between. The CDR3 spans 13 residues. Per the germline V gene, CDR1 is MNHEY and CDR2 is SVGAGI.

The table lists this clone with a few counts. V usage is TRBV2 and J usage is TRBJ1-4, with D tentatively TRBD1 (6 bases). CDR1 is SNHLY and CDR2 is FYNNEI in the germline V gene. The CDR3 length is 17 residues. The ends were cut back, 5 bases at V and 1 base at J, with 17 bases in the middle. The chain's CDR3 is CASSLQGIGVTNEKLFF. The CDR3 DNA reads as TGTGCCAGCAGTCTTCAGGGGATCGGGGTAACTAATGAAAAACTGTTTTTT.

CDR3 loop: CASSLMGALNTQYF. The CDR3 DNA sequence: TGCGCCAGCAGCTTGATGGGCGCTCTAAATACGCAGTATTTT. The V and J genes are TRBV5-1 and TRBJ2-3; D call uncertain. V was cut by 1 base and J by 7 bases, with 13 bases left in between. The CDR3 sequence is 14 residues long. Germline V gene sequence: CDR1 SGHRS, CDR2 YFSETQ.

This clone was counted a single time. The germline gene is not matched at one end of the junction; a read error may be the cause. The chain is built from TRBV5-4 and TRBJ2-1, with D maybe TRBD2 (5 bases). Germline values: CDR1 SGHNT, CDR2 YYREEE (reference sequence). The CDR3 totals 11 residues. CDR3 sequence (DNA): TGTGCCAGCAGCTTAGCGGATCGTTATGTCTTC. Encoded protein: CASSLADRYVF. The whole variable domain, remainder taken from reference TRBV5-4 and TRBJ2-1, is ETGVTQSPTHLIKTRGQQVTLRCSSQSGHNTVSWYQQALGQGPQFIFQYYREEENGRGNFPPRFSGLQFPNYSSELNVNALELDDSALYLCASSLADRYVFGPGTRLTVL.

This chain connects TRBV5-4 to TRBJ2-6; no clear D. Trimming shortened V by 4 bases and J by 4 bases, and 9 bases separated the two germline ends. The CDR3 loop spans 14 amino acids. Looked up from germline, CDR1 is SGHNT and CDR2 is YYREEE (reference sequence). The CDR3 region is CASSGESGANVLTF. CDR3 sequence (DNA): TGTGCCAGCAGCGGGGAATCAGGGGCCAACGTCCTGACTTTC.

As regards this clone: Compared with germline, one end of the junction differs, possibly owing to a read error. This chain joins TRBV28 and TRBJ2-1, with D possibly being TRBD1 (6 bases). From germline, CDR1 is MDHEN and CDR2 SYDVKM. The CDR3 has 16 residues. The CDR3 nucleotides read TGTGCCAGCAATTCATTCTGGGGGCTGTCCTACAGTGAGCAGTTCTTC. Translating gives CASNSFWGLSYSEQFF.

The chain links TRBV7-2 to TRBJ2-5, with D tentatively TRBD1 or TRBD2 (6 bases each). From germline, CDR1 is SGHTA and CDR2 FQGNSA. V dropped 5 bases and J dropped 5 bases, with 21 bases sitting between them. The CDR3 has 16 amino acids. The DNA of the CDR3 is TGTGCCAGCAGCCCCGGCTCGGGGGCTAGAGGGGAGACCCAGTACTTC. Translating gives CASSPGSGARGETQYF.

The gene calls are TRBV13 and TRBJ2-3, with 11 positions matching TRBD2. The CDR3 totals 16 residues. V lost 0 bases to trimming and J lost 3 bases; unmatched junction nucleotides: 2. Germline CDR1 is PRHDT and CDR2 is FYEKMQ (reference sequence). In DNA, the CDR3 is TGTGCCAGCAGCTTAGGCGTAGCGGGGGGGACAGATACGCAGTATTTT. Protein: CASSLGVAGGTDTQYF.

CDR3 in DNA: TGTGCCAGCAGTGGAGTCTACACTGAAGCTTTCTTT. Its translation is CASSGVYTEAFF. The rearrangement uses TRBV6-2 or TRBV6-3 and TRBJ1-1; D is unclear. CDR1 MNHEY and CDR2 SVGEGT come from the germline V gene. With 5 bases removed from V and 3 bases from J, the gap between germline ends came to 7 bases. This CDR3 contains 12 residues.

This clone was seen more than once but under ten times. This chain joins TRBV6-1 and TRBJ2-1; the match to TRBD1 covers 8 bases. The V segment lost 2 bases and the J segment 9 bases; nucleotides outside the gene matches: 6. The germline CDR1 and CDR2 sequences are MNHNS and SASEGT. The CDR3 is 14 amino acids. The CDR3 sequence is CASSEPTGVPEQFF. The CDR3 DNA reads TGTGCCAGCAGTGAACCGACAGGGGTGCCTGAGCAGTTCTTC.

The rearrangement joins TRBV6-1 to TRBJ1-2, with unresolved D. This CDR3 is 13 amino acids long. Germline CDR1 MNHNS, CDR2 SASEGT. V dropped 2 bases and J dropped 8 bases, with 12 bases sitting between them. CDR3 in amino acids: CASSEMEGLGYTF. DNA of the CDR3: TGTGCCAGCAGTGAAATGGAAGGGTTGGGCTACACCTTC.

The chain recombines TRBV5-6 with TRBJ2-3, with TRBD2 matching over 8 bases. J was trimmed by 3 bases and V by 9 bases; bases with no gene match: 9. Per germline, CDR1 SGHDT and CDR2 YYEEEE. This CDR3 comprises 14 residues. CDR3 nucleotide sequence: TGTGCCACCAAGAAAGCGGGGGAGACAGATACGCAGTATTTT. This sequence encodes CATKKAGETDTQYF.

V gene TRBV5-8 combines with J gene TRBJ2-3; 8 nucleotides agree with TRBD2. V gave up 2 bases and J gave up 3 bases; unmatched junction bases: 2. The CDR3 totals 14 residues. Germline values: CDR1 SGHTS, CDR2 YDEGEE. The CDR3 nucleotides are TGTGCCAGCAGCTTTGGACTAGCAACAGATACGCAGTATTTT. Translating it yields CASSFGLATDTQYF.